Reported below is one TCR beta chain. The antigen is not known. CDR3 size: 14 residues. The germline V gene has CDR1 SGHKS and CDR2 YYEKEE (reference sequence). Trimming removed 0 bases from V and 4 bases from J, with 11 bases in between. The source of the sample is a study of T-cell reconstitution after alpha-beta-depleted transplantation in children. Whole-study findings and limits: Several hundred expanded graft clones reportedly gave rise to the alpha-beta T cells present about two months after transplant. T cells produced anew were the main source of T-cell counts and diversity one year after transplant. Recipient T cells and thymic progenitors that survived gave rise to the high TCRbeta diversity observed at day 60 in some patients.

Construction of the TCRbeta library involved unique molecular identifiers. TCRdb recomputed calls from the PCR reads with MiXCR, one row per CDR3 protein. The table records nearly 350,000 distinct CDR3 sequences, 16% of them present only once. The V and J genes are TRBV5-5 and TRBJ2-7; possibly TRBD1 for D (5 bases). This material consisted of PBMCs, mostly from graft donor cells, taken 360 days after TCRalphabeta/CD19-depleted stem cell transplant. This sequence originates from a male patient aged 2 to 9 who had a stem cell transplant for acute lymphoblastic leukemia, so the T cells may come from the graft donor. The CDR3 DNA follows: TGTGCCAGCAGCTTGGCGGCAGGGATTTACGAGCAGTACTTC. It encodes CASSLAAGIYEQYF.